The 21 T cell receptor beta chains below were found in one sample sequenced in a study of blood T cell repertoires in COVID-19. Method: immunoSEQ multiplex PCR; TCRdb's copy keeps in-frame clones and lacks some. Of 300,000 to 400,000 clones in the sample, roughly 84% are singletons; the top ten hold 1%. The source material was peripheral blood. All receptors come from a man in his fifties with active or convalescent COVID-19.

The chain carries TRBV19 and TRBJ2-7; 12 nucleotides line up with TRBD2. J was trimmed by 6 bases and V by 3 bases; bases with no gene match: 3. CDR1 and CDR2 from the germline V gene are LNHDA and SQIVND (reference sequence). The CDR3 covers 14 residues. The CDR3 region is CASSISGLAGEQYF. CDR3 coding DNA: TGTGCCAGTAGTATTTCGGGACTAGCGGGCGAGCAGTACTTC.

The table lists this clone with a count of one. The chain combines TRBV6-2 or TRBV6-3 with TRBJ1-6; the D gene is possibly TRBD1 (6 bases). V was cut by 2 bases and J by 6 bases, with 11 bases left in between. Germline V CDR1 and CDR2: MNHEY, SVGEGT. The CDR3 covers 15 residues. The CDR3 sequence is CASSYQQGGNSPLHF. The CDR3 coding sequence is TGTGCCAGCAGTTACCAACAGGGCGGTAATTCACCCCTCCACTTT.

Turning to this clone: A read error may account for a junction end that differs from germline. The chain has TRBV7-3 and TRBJ2-1; 7 bases match TRBD1. The length of the CDR3 is 15 residues. CDR1 is SGHTA, CDR2 FQGTGA, per germline. The CDR3: CASSSTGASYNGQFF. Here the CDR3 DNA reads TGTGCCAGCAGCTCCACAGGGGCCTCCTACAATGGGCAGTTCTTC.

The chain employs TRBV6-6 and TRBJ1-5; 9 bases fit TRBD1. The V and J ends lost 5 bases and 9 bases, in that order; junction bases with no gene match: 8. This CDR3 contains 14 residues. Germline V gene sequence: CDR1 MNHNY, CDR2 SVGAGI (reference sequence). The CDR3 coding sequence is TGTGCCAGCAGTGGGGGACAGGGTGATTTGCCCCAGCATTTT. Encoded protein: CASSGGQGDLPQHF.

The chain uses TRBV4-2 and TRBJ2-2, with TRBD2 matching 8 bases. The V gene's germline CDR1 is LGHNA and CDR2 YNFKEQ. CDR3 size: 21 residues. The V gene end was trimmed by 0 bases and the J gene end by 0 bases; junction bases not matched to a gene: 15. CDR3 in DNA: TGTGCCAGCAGCCAAGAATTACTCACTAGCGGCCCACGCCCGAACACCGGGGAGCTGTTTTTT. It is translated as CASSQELLTSGPRPNTGELFF.

This chain uses TRBV7-8 with TRBJ2-3, with D possibly TRBD1 on 5 matching bases. Between the trimmed V and J ends, which lost 0 bases and 0 bases, there was a span of 10 bases. Per the germline V gene, CDR1 is SGHVS and CDR2 is FQNEAQ. The CDR3 spans 16 residues. The DNA of the CDR3 is TGTGCCAGCAGCTTAGCGTTAGCAGGGAGCACAGATACGCAGTATTTT. This codes for CASSLALAGSTDTQYF.

The genes are TRBV4-1 and TRBJ2-5; a weak D match, TRBD1 (6 bases). CDR3 length: 14 residues. Germline V gene lookup returns CDR1 MGHRA and CDR2 YSYEKL. V was pared by 5 bases and J by 5 bases, with 15 bases between. CDR3 protein: CASSNWGHRETQYF. CDR3 DNA: TGCGCCAGCAGCAACTGGGGACACAGGGAGACCCAGTACTTC.

CDR3 DNA: TGCGCCAGCAGCCCGGAGCATAGCTCCTACAATGAGCAGTTCTTC. Residues: CASSPEHSSYNEQFF. V gene TRBV4-1 combines with J gene TRBJ2-1; D unclear. Germline V gene lookup returns CDR1 MGHRA and CDR2 YSYEKL. Trimming took 4 bases from V and 0 from J, leaving 10 bases between them. The CDR3 spans 15 residues.

The CDR3 DNA reads TGTGCCAGCAGTTACCGGGACAGGGGAGGCTACACCTTC. Its protein is CASSYRDRGGYTF. The chain couples TRBV6-5 to TRBJ1-2; 10 nucleotides line up with TRBD1. The germline V gene encodes CDR1 MNHEY and CDR2 SVGAGI. Losses at the gene ends were 2 bases for V and 8 bases for J; bases not matched to a gene: 2. The CDR3 consists of 13 residues.

J is TRBJ1-5 and V is TRBV4-2, with D hard to call. This CDR3 is built from 15 residues. The germline V gene has CDR1 LGHNA and CDR2 YNFKEQ. V shed 1 base and J shed 3 bases, with 10 bases lying between them. CDR3 in DNA: TGTGCCAGCAGCCAAGTTTACAGCACCAATCAGCCCCAGCATTTT. Its protein product is CASSQVYSTNQPQHF.

The rearrangement uses TRBV5-4 and TRBJ2-7; 8 nucleotides agree with TRBD1. The V gene end was trimmed by 2 bases and the J gene end by 6 bases; junction bases not matched to a gene: 10. CDR1 is SGHNT, CDR2 YYREEE, per germline (reference sequence). CDR3 length: 15 amino acids. DNA for the CDR3: TGTGCCAGCAGCTTAGGGGGACAGGTCTTACTCGAGCAGTACTTC. Encoded protein: CASSLGGQVLLEQYF.

The chain couples TRBV5-1 to TRBJ2-2, with D maybe TRBD2 (7 bases). With 7 bases removed from V and 5 bases from J, the gap between germline ends came to 18 bases. Per germline, CDR1 SGHRS and CDR2 YFSETQ. The CDR3 is 15 residues long. As DNA, the CDR3 is TGCGCCAGCTCCCCCCGGGGGGCGCGAACCGGGGAGCTGTTTTTT. This translates into CASSPRGARTGELFF. The entire variable domain, with the rest obtained from reference TRBV5-1 and TRBJ2-2, is as follows: KAGVTQTPRYLIKTRGQQVTLSCSPISGHRSVSWYQQTPGQGLQFLFEYFSETQRNKGNFPGRFSGRQFSNSRSEMNVSTLELGDSALYLCASSPRGARTGELFFGEGSRLTVL.

V and J are TRBV7-2 and TRBJ1-3; 9 bases fit TRBD1. The CDR3 is 17 residues long. V shed 4 bases and J 0 bases; nucleotides not matched to a gene: 7. Per the germline V gene, CDR1 is SGHTA and CDR2 is FQGNSA. CDR3 bases: TGTGCCAGCAGCTCACCGGGACAGGGTCCCTCTGGAAACACCATATATTTT. Translating gives CASSSPGQGPSGNTIYF.

The gene calls are TRBV7-3 and TRBJ2-2; D possibly corresponds to TRBD1 (6 bases). The ends were cut back, 5 bases at V and 5 bases at J, with 15 bases in the middle. The CDR3 is made up of 15 amino acids. Germline V CDR1 and CDR2: SGHTA, FQGTGA. The CDR3 region is CASSPTSTGTGELFF. The CDR3 nucleotides read TGTGCCAGCAGCCCCACGTCGACAGGTACCGGGGAGCTGTTTTTT.

The genes are TRBV7-2 and TRBJ2-1, with TRBD2 identical over 14 bases. There are 16 residues in the CDR3. The germline CDR1 and CDR2 sequences are SGHTA and FQGNSA. Losses at the gene ends were 3 bases for V and 7 bases for J; bases not matched to a gene: 5. As DNA, the CDR3 is TGTGCCAGCAGCTTCGGACTAGCGGGAGGATATAATGAGCAGTTCTTC. Protein: CASSFGLAGGYNEQFF.

This clone was seen more than once but under ten times. The chain links TRBV18 to TRBJ1-4, with 8 positions matching TRBD1. The junction had 3 bases not matched to a gene; V was cut back by 6 bases and J by 6 bases. The CDR3 is 13 amino acids. Germline V gene sequence: CDR1 KGHSH, CDR2 LQKENI. In DNA, the CDR3 is TGTGCCAGCTCGGGACAGGACTATGAAAAACTGTTTTTT. This translates into CASSGQDYEKLFF. Variable domain in full (rest from reference TRBV18 and TRBJ1-4): NAGVMQNPRHLVRRRGQEARLRCSPMKGHSHVYWYRQLPEEGLKFMVYLQKENIIDESGMPKERFSAEFPKEGPSILRIQQVVRGDSAAYFCASSGQDYEKLFFGSGTQLSVL.

The chain links TRBV28 to TRBJ2-2; 8 nucleotides agree with TRBD1. The CDR3 is made up of 15 amino acids. Germline CDR1 and CDR2: MDHEN and SYDVKM. V was pared by 4 bases and J by 4 bases, with 5 bases of the junction left unmatched. CDR3 bases: TGTGCCAGCAGTTCGCAGGGGGCTTTCACCGGGGAGCTGTTTTTT. Its protein product is CASSSQGAFTGELFF.

The chain couples TRBV9 to TRBJ2-7; D gene unclear. The CDR3 contains 14 residues. With 0 bases removed from V and 7 bases from J, the gap between germline ends came to 14 bases. Germline values: CDR1 SGDLS, CDR2 YYNGEE. CDR3 sequence: CASSVDYLGREQYF. DNA of the CDR3: TGTGCCAGCAGCGTAGACTATCTCGGTAGGGAGCAGTACTTC.

A note on this clone: At one of its ends the junction is not consistent with the germline gene, which may arise from a read error. The chain joins TRBV2 to TRBJ2-7; weak D call: TRBD1 (6 bases). This CDR3 comprises 14 residues. Germline loops: CDR1 SNHLY, CDR2 FYNNEI. This chain's CDR3 is CASREDRYSYEQYF. In nucleotides, the CDR3 is TGTGCCAGCAGAGAAGACAGGTACTCCTACGAGCAGTACTTC.

J is TRBJ1-2 and V is TRBV24-1; D is uncertain. Germline values: CDR1 KGHDR, CDR2 SFDVKD. The CDR3 runs 14 residues. The V end lost 6 bases, the J end lost 1 base, and 11 bases lay between the germline ends. CDR3 nucleotide sequence: TGTGCCACCAGTCCGGGAGATGTTAACTATGGCTACACCTTC. Its protein product is CATSPGDVNYGYTF.

The gene calls are TRBV28 and TRBJ1-2, with D possibly matching TRBD1 (5 bases). The CDR3 extends over 16 amino acids. Trimming removed 2 bases from V and 0 bases from J, with 13 bases in between. The germline CDR1 and CDR2 sequences are MDHEN and SYDVKM. The CDR3 loop is CASSLNAGRSNYGYTF. CDR3 in DNA: TGTGCCAGCAGTTTAAACGCAGGGAGGTCTAACTATGGCTACACCTTC.